The rows below give T cell receptor beta chains drawn from one sample of a study of OX40 agonist ivuxolimab in advanced cancers. Clones were read by immunoSEQ multiplex PCR, and TCRdb kept only the in-frame ones, dropping some. The data show roughly 66,000 clones, with over 80% seen just once and 2% to 3% held by the top ten. Sequencing was performed on CD4+ or CD8+ T cells sorted from blood, taken in a trial of the OX40 agonist ivuxolimab. These receptor sequences come from an adult with an advanced solid tumor such as melanoma, head and neck, liver or kidney cancer. The CDR3 runs from the conserved cysteine through the conserved F or W. D genes are given only for firm matches.

V gene: TRBV7-9
D gene: TRBD1
J gene: TRBJ2-1
CDR3 protein: CASSFDRTGGDEQFF

V gene: TRBV5-1
D gene: -
J gene: TRBJ1-1
CDR3 protein: CASSLAAGSEAFF

V gene: TRBV29-1
D gene: TRBD2
J gene: TRBJ2-7
CDR3 protein: CSVERTGGSYNEQYF

V gene: TRBV4-2
D gene: -
J gene: TRBJ1-3
CDR3 protein: CASSRTAVSGNTIYF

V gene: TRBV5-1
D gene: -
J gene: -
CDR3 protein: CASSLVQGPYEQYF

V gene: TRBV12-5
D gene: TRBD1
J gene: TRBJ2-7
CDR3 protein: CASGLVDRSSSYEQYF

V gene: TRBV7-3
D gene: TRBD2
J gene: TRBJ2-2
CDR3 protein: CASSEGAGVNTGELFF

V gene: TRBV5-1
D gene: -
J gene: TRBJ2-1
CDR3 protein: CASSSALAFGSYNEQFF

V gene: TRBV29-1
D gene: -
J gene: TRBJ2-7
CDR3 protein: CSVVSYEQYF

V gene: TRBV27
D gene: TRBD1
J gene: TRBJ1-4
CDR3 protein: CASSRRGLVEKLFF

V gene: TRBV11-2
D gene: -
J gene: TRBJ2-1
CDR3 protein: CASSSLGLYNEQFF

V gene: TRBV20-1
D gene: -
J gene: TRBJ2-7
CDR3 protein: CSATQGEQYF

V gene: TRBV9
D gene: -
J gene: TRBJ1-3
CDR3 protein: CASSVAPGSSGNTIYF

V gene: TRBV5-1
D gene: -
J gene: TRBJ1-5
CDR3 protein: CASSMTGGGQPQHF

V gene: TRBV18
D gene: -
J gene: TRBJ2-7
CDR3 protein: CASSPGSYEQYF

V gene: TRBV7-2
D gene: TRBD1
J gene: TRBJ2-1
CDR3 protein: CASSSGQGKPYNEQFF

V gene: TRBV25-1
D gene: -
J gene: TRBJ1-1
CDR3 protein: CASSATPGGLNTEAFF

V gene: TRBV15
D gene: -
J gene: TRBJ1-4
CDR3 protein: CATSRDQGPDEKLFF

V gene: TRBV7-2
D gene: TRBD1
J gene: TRBJ2-1
CDR3 protein: CATPGQGLNEQFF

V gene: TRBV27
D gene: -
J gene: TRBJ1-5
CDR3 protein: CASSTEAQPQHF

V gene: TRBV27
D gene: -
J gene: TRBJ2-3
CDR3 protein: CASSLIGPDTQYF

V gene: TRBV7-2
D gene: -
J gene: TRBJ2-4
CDR3 protein: CASSPFGGAKNIQYF

V gene: TRBV6-5
D gene: -
J gene: TRBJ1-4
CDR3 protein: CASRIDRGGGEKLFF

V gene: TRBV7-2
D gene: TRBD2
J gene: TRBJ2-7
CDR3 protein: CASSQGTSGMKYF

V gene: TRBV7-6
D gene: -
J gene: TRBJ1-1
CDR3 protein: CASSLAPKGGTEAFF

V gene: TRBV19
D gene: TRBD2
J gene: TRBJ2-1
CDR3 protein: CASSIGAGGSYNEQFF

V gene: TRBV10-2
D gene: TRBD2
J gene: TRBJ2-3
CDR3 protein: CASSEDGRFRADTQYF

V gene: TRBV6-5
D gene: TRBD1
J gene: TRBJ1-1
CDR3 protein: CASSYTSGTDGVF

V gene: TRBV7-2
D gene: TRBD2
J gene: TRBJ2-7
CDR3 protein: CASSPGVSGRVYEQYF

V gene: TRBV6-6
D gene: -
J gene: TRBJ1-5
CDR3 protein: CASSFPRRGQPQHF

V gene: TRBV27
D gene: -
J gene: TRBJ2-6
CDR3 protein: CASSLYTGTGANVLTF

V gene: TRBV11-2
D gene: -
J gene: TRBJ1-1
CDR3 protein: CASSLVVVNTEAFF

V gene: TRBV5-1
D gene: -
J gene: TRBJ2-5
CDR3 protein: CASSLGGDQETQYF

V gene: TRBV2
D gene: -
J gene: TRBJ1-1
CDR3 protein: CASSRQGDTEAFF

V gene: TRBV7-2
D gene: TRBD2
J gene: TRBJ2-2
CDR3 protein: CATYPPASGHTNTGELFF

V gene: TRBV9
D gene: -
J gene: TRBJ1-5
CDR3 protein: CASSAEIRDGPQHF

V gene: TRBV15
D gene: -
J gene: TRBJ1-4
CDR3 protein: CATSARQGSDRRLFF